This T cell receptor (beta chain) was retrieved from a study of a mutant IDH1 vaccine in newly diagnosed glioma. The overall study: Patients had eight vaccinations, in weeks 1, 3, 5, 7, 11, 15, 19 and 23. Vaccination started 4-6 weeks after radiotherapy alone, or with temozolomide cycles.

Germline-derived CDR1 and CDR2 are SGHDT and YYEEEE. Trimming took 0 bases from V and 6 from J, leaving 13 bases between them. The CDR3 extends over 16 amino acids. The table came from immunoSEQ multiplex PCR; TCRdb's copy has only in-frame clones and leaves some out. The repertoire holds around 52,000 clones, with about 90% as singletons. About this clone itself: Its specificity is not known.

Time point noted: week 5, during vaccination. Every vaccination contained 300 ug of the mutant IDH1 20-mer peptide and was paired with topical imiquimod. Those who donated had recent WHO grade 3 or 4 IDH1-mutant, ATRX-lost astrocytomas. Regarding the study as a whole: Pseudoprogression appears to have had no connection to changes in top peripheral T cell clonotypes.

The sequence came from a middle-aged woman with glioma. The J gene is TRBJ1-6, the V gene TRBV5-6, with D possibly matching TRBD1 (6 bases). Sample: PBMCs, taken from a glioma patient whose treatment included an IDH1 peptide vaccine. CDR3 region: CASSLDGGLGNSPLHF. The CDR3 DNA sequence: TGTGCCAGCAGCTTGGACGGGGGGCTGGGTAATTCACCCCTCCACTTT. Using reference TRBV5-6 and TRBJ1-6 for the parts outside the CDR3, the full variable domain is DAGVTQSPTHLIKTRGQQVTLRCSPKSGHDTVSWYQQALGQGPQFIFQYYEEEERQRGNFPDRFSGHQFPNYSSELNVNALLLGDSALYLCASSLDGGLGNSPLHFGNGTRLTVT.